Given below is one TCR beta chain in context. The antigen is unknown. V dropped 7 bases and J dropped 5 bases, with 8 bases sitting between them. The germline V gene encodes CDR1 SQVTM and CDR2 ANQGSEA. The CDR3 length is 10 residues. This record belongs to a study of OX40 agonist ivuxolimab in advanced cancers. Overall study results and limits: People who partly responded at 0.1-3.0 mg/kg had some of the least clonal expansion seen. Clonal expansion from baseline to week 6 occurred in both CD4+ and CD8+ T cells.

Sequencing was performed with immunoSEQ multiplex PCR; in TCRdb, only in-frame clones are kept and a portion is missing. The sample includes 40,000 to 60,000 clones, about 81% of them seen just once. The V and J genes are TRBV29-1 and TRBJ1-1, with a possible D match to TRBD1 (5 bases). Here the sequenced sample was CD4+ or CD8+ T cells sorted from blood, taken in a trial of the OX40 agonist ivuxolimab. The receptor comes from an adult with an advanced solid tumor such as melanoma, head and neck, liver or kidney cancer. The DNA of the CDR3 is TGCAGCGGGGGGGGTACTGAAGCTTTCTTT. Protein sequence: CSGGGTEAFF.